The 5 T cell receptor beta chains below were found in one sample sequenced in a study of T cell responses to AZD1222 COVID-19 vaccine. Only in-frame clones appear in the TCRdb table, and some are missing; sequencing was by immunoSEQ multiplex PCR. In the table there are 95,000 to 110,000 clones, 70% to 90% of which are singletons. The sequencing used peripheral blood, collected 28 days after the second AZD1222 dose. The receptor set was obtained from an adult who received the AZD1222 COVID-19 vaccine.

The chain recombines TRBV3-1 (or the pseudogene TRBV3-2) with TRBJ2-1; D is ambiguous. This CDR3 is built from 14 residues. V lost 2 bases and J lost 0, with 5 bases in between. The V gene's germline CDR1 is LGHDT and CDR2 YNNKEL (reference sequence). CDR3 protein: CASSQPRSYNEQFF. The CDR3 region has the DNA TGTGCCAGCAGCCAACCGCGCTCCTACAATGAGCAGTTCTTC.

The chain couples TRBV6-6 to TRBJ2-4; D not certain. Trimming shortened V by 2 bases and J by 6 bases, and 17 bases separated the two germline ends. The CDR3 covers 16 residues. Germline assignment: CDR1 MNHNY and CDR2 SVGAGI (reference sequence). CDR3 bases: TGTGCCAGCAGTTACCGGGCTGGGAATATGGGAAACATTCAGTACTTC. This translates into CASSYRAGNMGNIQYF.

The chain joins TRBV28 to TRBJ1-1, with 9 positions matching TRBD1. The junction had 4 bases not matched to a gene; V was cut back by 5 bases and J by 0 bases. The CDR3 sequence is 15 residues long. Looked up from germline, CDR1 is MDHEN and CDR2 is SYDVKM. DNA for the CDR3: TGTGCCAGCAGTCTCTGGGACAGGGTGAACACTGAAGCTTTCTTT. Its translation: CASSLWDRVNTEAFF.

In its sample, this clone was seen once. CDR3 nucleotide sequence: TGCGCCAGCAGCCTTGGGACAGGGGGCTTGCAGCCCCAGCATTTT. This translates into CASSLGTGGLQPQHF. This chain links TRBV4-1 with TRBJ1-5; 12 bases line up with TRBD1. The CDR3 runs to 15 residues. Germline trimming cut 4 bases from V and 7 bases from J; bases unmatched to any gene: 5. Per germline, CDR1 MGHRA and CDR2 YSYEKL.

This clone was observed once. CDR3 bases: TGCGCCAGCAGCCAAGATCGGGACTCCTACTATGGCTACACCTTC. It specifies CASSQDRDSYYGYTF. The chain is built from TRBV4-3 and TRBJ1-2; TRBD1 might be the D (5 bases). V lost 0 bases and J 3 bases, leaving 11 bases between the germline ends. Germline lookup yields CDR1 LGHNA and CDR2 YSLEER. This CDR3 spans 15 amino acids.